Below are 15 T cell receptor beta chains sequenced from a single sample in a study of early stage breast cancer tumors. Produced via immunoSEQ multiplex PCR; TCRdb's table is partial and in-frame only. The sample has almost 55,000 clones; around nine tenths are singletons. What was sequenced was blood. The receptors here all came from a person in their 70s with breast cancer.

CDR3 in amino acids: CASSSILAGGPSDTQYF. The CDR3 DNA reads as TGTGCCAGCAGTTCAATACTAGCGGGAGGGCCCTCAGATACGCAGTATTTT. The V call is TRBV28, the J call TRBJ2-3; 13 bases agree with TRBD2. CDR1 and CDR2 (germline): MDHEN, SYDVKM. Trimming cost V 4 bases and J 4 bases; bases outside gene matches: 8. There are 17 residues in the CDR3.

CDR3 nucleotide sequence: TGTGCCAGCTCACCGTCAAGGACGGGGACTGAAGCTTTCTTT. Its translation: CASSPSRTGTEAFF. This chain uses TRBV18 with TRBJ1-1; no reliable D call. Germline CDR1 reads KGHSH; CDR2 reads LQKENI. This CDR3 is built from 14 residues. V was clipped by 3 bases and J by 5 bases, with 13 bases between them.

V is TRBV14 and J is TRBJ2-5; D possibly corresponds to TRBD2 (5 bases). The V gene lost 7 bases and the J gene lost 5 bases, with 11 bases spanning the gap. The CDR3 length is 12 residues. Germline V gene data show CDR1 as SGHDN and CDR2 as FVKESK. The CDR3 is CASMRSGETQYF. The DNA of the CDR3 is TGTGCCAGCATGAGGTCGGGGGAGACCCAGTACTTC.

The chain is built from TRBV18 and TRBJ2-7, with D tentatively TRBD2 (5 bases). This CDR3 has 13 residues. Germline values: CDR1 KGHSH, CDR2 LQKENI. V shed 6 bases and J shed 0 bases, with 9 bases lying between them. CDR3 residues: CASSGVSSYEQYF. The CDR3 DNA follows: TGTGCCAGCTCCGGGGTGAGCTCCTACGAGCAGTACTTC.

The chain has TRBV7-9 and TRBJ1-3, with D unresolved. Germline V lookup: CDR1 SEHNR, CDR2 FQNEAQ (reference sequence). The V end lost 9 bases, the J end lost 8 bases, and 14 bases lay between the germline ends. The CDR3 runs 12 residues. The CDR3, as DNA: TGTGCCAGTGCCCTATACTTAGACACCATATATTTT. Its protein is CASALYLDTIYF.

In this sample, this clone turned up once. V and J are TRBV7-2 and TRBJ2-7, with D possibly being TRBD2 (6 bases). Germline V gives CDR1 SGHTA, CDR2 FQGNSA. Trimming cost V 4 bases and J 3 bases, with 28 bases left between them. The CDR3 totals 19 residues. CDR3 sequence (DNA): TGTGCCAGCAGCTCCTCCTTTTTAAGGACTAACCCGTCAGACTACGAGCAGTACTTC. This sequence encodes CASSSSFLRTNPSDYEQYF. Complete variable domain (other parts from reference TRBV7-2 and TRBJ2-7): GAGVSQSPSNKVTEKGKDVELRCDPISGHTALYWYRQSLGQGLEFLIYFQGNSAPDKSGLPSDRFSAERTGGSVSTLTIQRTQQEDSAVYLCASSSSFLRTNPSDYEQYFGPGTRLTVT.

The CDR3 loop reads CASSKGGADNQPQHF. The CDR3 coding sequence is TGTGCCAGCAGCAAAGGGGGGGCTGACAATCAGCCCCAGCATTTT. The chain joins TRBV11-2 to TRBJ1-5; D is possibly TRBD1 (6 bases). The CDR3 has 15 residues. Germline V gene sequence: CDR1 SGHAT, CDR2 FQNNGV. Trimming left V 5 bases short and J 3 bases short, with 14 bases between. Using reference TRBV11-2 and TRBJ1-5 for the parts outside the CDR3, the full variable domain is EAGVAQSPRYKIIEKRQSVAFWCNPISGHATLYWYQQILGQGPKLLIQFQNNGVVDDSQLPKDRFSAERLKGVDSTLKIQPAKLEDSAVYLCASSKGGADNQPQHFGDGTRLSIL.

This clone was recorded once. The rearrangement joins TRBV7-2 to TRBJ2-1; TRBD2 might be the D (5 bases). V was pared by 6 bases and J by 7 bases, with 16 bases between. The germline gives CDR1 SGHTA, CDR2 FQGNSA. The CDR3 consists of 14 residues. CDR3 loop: CASRVSDFRNEQFF. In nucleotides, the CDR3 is TGTGCCAGCAGAGTCTCGGACTTCCGAAATGAGCAGTTCTTC. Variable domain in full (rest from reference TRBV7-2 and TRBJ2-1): GAGVSQSPSNKVTEKGKDVELRCDPISGHTALYWYRQSLGQGLEFLIYFQGNSAPDKSGLPSDRFSAERTGGSVSTLTIQRTQQEDSAVYLCASRVSDFRNEQFFGPGTRLTVL.

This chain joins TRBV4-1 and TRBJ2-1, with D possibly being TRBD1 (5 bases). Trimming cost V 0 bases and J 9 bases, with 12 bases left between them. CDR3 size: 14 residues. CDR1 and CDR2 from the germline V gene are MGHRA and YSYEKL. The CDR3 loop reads CASSQERVRGEQFF. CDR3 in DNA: TGCGCCAGCAGCCAAGAGAGAGTTAGGGGTGAGCAGTTCTTC.

CDR3 loop: CASSQEAGAGETQYF. As DNA, the CDR3 is TGTGCCAGCAGCCAAGAGGCGGGGGCAGGGGAGACCCAGTACTTC. This chain links TRBV14 with TRBJ2-5, with a possible D match to TRBD2 (7 bases). The V and J ends lost 0 bases and 5 bases respectively, with 13 bases between them. Germline V gene lookup returns CDR1 SGHDN and CDR2 FVKESK. The CDR3 length is 15 residues. Variable domain in full (rest from reference TRBV14 and TRBJ2-5): EAGVTQFPSHSVIEKGQTVTLRCDPISGHDNLYWYRRVMGKEIKFLLHFVKESKQDESGMPNNRFLAERTGGTYSTLKVQPAELEDSGVYFCASSQEAGAGETQYFGPGTRLLVL.

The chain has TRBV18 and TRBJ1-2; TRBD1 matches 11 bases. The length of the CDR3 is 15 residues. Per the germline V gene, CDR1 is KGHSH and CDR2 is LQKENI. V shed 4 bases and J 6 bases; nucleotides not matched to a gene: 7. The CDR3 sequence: CASSLYEGQGDGYTF. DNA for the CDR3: TGTGCCAGCTCACTGTACGAGGGACAGGGGGATGGCTACACCTTC.

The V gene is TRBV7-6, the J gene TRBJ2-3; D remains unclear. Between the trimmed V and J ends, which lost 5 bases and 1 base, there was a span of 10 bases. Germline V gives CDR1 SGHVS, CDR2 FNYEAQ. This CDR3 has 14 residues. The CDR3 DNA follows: TGTGCCAGCAGCCTCGGCCGGGGCACAGATACGCAGTATTTT. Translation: CASSLGRGTDTQYF. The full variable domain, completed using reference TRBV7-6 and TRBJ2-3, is GAGVSQSPRYKVTKRGQDVALRCDPISGHVSLYWYRQALGQGPEFLTYFNYEAQQDKSGLPNDRFSAERPEGSISTLTIQRTEQRDSAMYRCASSLGRGTDTQYFGPGTRLTVL.

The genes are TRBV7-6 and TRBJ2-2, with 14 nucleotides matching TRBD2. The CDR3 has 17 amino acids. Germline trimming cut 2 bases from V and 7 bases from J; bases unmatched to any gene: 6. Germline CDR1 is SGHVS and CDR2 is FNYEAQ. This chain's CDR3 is CASSLSGTSGSGGELFF. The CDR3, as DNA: TGTGCCAGCAGCTTAAGCGGGACTAGCGGGAGCGGCGGGGAGCTGTTTTTT. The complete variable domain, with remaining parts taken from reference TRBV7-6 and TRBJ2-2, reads GAGVSQSPRYKVTKRGQDVALRCDPISGHVSLYWYRQALGQGPEFLTYFNYEAQQDKSGLPNDRFSAERPEGSISTLTIQRTEQRDSAMYRCASSLSGTSGSGGELFFGEGSRLTVL.

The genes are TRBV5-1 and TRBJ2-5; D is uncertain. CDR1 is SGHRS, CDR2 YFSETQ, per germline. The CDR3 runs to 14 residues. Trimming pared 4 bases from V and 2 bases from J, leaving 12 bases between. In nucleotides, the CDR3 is TGCGCCAGCAGCCGAGATGCGGCACAAGAGACCCAGTACTTC. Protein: CASSRDAAQETQYF. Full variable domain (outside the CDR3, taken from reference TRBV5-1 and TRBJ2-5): KAGVTQTPRYLIKTRGQQVTLSCSPISGHRSVSWYQQTPGQGLQFLFEYFSETQRNKGNFPGRFSGRQFSNSRSEMNVSTLELGDSALYLCASSRDAAQETQYFGPGTRLLVL.

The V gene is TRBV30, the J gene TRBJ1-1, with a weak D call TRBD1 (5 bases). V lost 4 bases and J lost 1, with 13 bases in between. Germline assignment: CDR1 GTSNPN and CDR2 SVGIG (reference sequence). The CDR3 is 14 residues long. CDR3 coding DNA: TGTGCCTGGAAGCCAGGGTGGAGGAACACTGAAGCTTTCTTT. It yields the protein CAWKPGWRNTEAFF.